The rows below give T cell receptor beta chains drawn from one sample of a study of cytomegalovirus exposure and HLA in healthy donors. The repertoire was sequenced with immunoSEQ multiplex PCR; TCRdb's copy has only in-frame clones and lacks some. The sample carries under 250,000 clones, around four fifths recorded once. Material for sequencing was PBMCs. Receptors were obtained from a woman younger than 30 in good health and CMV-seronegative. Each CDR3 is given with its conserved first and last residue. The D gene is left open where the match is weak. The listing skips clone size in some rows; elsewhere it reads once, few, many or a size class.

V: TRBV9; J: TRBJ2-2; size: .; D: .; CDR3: CASSASGRAGELFF; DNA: TGTGCCAGCAGCGCCTCGGGCCGGGCCGGGGAGCTGTTTTTT
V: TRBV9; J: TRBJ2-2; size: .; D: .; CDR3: CASSIEQITGELFF; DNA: TGTGCCAGCAGTATCGAACAGATCACCGGGGAGCTGTTTTTT
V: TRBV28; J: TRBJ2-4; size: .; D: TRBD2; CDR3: CASSPPGLAGWAKNIQYF; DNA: TGTGCCAGCAGCCCTCCGGGACTAGCGGGGTGGGCCAAAAACATTCAGTACTTC
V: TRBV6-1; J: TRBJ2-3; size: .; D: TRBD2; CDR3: CASSEAGGDTDTQYF; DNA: TGTGCCAGCAGTGAAGCGGGAGGGGATACAGATACGCAGTATTTT
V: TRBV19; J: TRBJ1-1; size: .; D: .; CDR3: CASSIDLRGLNTEAFF; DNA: TGTGCCAGTAGTATAGATTTGCGGGGGCTGAACACTGAAGCTTTCTTT
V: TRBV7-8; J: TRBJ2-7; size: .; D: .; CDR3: CASSLERSSYEQYF; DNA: TGTGCCAGCAGCTTAGAGAGAAGCTCCTACGAGCAGTACTTC
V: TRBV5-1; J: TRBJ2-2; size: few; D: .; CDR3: CASSSSGHKSGELFF; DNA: TGCGCCAGCAGCTCCTCGGGGCATAAATCCGGGGAGCTGTTTTTT
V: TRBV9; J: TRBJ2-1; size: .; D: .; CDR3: CASSEDGWRYNEQFF; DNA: TGTGCCAGCAGCGAAGACGGTTGGCGCTACAATGAGCAGTTCTTC
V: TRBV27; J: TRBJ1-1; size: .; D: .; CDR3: CASSLSSFTEAFF; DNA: TGTGCCAGCAGTTTATCGAGCTTCACTGAAGCTTTCTTT
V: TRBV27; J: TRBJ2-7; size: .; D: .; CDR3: CASASGGSYEQYF; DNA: TGTGCCAGCGCATCCGGGGGCTCCTACGAGCAGTACTTC
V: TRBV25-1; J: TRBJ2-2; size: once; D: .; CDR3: CASRHPGTIGELFF; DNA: TGTGCCAGTCGTCATCCGGGAACCATCGGGGAGCTGTTTTTT
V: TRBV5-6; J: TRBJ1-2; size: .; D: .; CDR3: CASSPLGPVRSGYTF; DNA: TGTGCCAGCAGTCCCTTAGGGCCCGTCCGGAGCGGCTACACCTTC
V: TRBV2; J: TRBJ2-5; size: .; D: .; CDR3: CASSEQARSSETQYF; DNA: TGTGCCAGCAGTGAACAGGCTCGGAGTTCGGAGACCCAGTACTTC
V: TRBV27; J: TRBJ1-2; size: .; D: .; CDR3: CASSLGPGGGVYGYTF; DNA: TGTGCCAGCAGTTTAGGCCCGGGGGGCGGAGTCTATGGCTACACCTTC
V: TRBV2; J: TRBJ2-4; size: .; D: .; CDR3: CASSGIAKNIQYF; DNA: TGTGCCAGCAGTGGAATAGCCAAAAACATTCAGTACTTC
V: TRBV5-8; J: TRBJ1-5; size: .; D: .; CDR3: CASSPDAGFNQPQHF; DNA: TGTGCCAGCAGCCCTGATGCGGGGTTCAATCAGCCCCAGCATTTT
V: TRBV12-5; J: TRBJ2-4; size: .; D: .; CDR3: CASGLVPGVLAKNIQYF; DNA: TGTGCTAGTGGTTTGGTACCAGGGGTCCTAGCCAAAAACATTCAGTACTTC
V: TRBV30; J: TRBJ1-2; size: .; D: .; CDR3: CASTVVRGGYTF; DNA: TGTGCCTCCACGGTCGTCCGGGGTGGCTACACCTTC
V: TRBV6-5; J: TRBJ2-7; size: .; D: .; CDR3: CASSLDRLFYEQYF; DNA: TGTGCCAGCAGTCTAGACAGGTTATTCTACGAGCAGTACTTC
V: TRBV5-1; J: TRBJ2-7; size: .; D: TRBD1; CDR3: CASSPIPGQDYEQYF; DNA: TGCGCCAGCAGCCCTATCCCGGGACAGGACTACGAGCAGTACTTC
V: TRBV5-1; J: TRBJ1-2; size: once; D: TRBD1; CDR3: CASSLAGQGDGYTF; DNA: TGCGCCAGCAGCTTGGCCGGACAGGGAGATGGCTACACCTTC
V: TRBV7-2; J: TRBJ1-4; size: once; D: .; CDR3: CASSLMASTNEKLFF; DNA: TGTGCCAGCAGCTTGATGGCATCAACTAATGAAAAACTGTTTTTT
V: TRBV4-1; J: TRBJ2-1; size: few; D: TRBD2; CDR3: CASSHLGLAGERGRGGNEQFF; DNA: TGCGCCAGCAGCCACTTGGGACTAGCGGGAGAAAGGGGGCGCGGGGGCAATGAGCAGTTCTTC
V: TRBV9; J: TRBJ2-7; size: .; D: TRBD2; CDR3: CASSALLGGFEQYF; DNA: TGTGCCAGCAGCGCTCTGCTGGGGGGGTTCGAGCAGTACTTC
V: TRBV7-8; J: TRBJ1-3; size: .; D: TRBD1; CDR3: CASSLAATGVSGNTIYF; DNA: TGTGCCAGCAGCTTAGCGGCGACAGGGGTCTCTGGAAACACCATATATTTT
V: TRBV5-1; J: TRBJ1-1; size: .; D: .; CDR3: CASSARGGDTEAFF; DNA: TGCGCCAGCAGCGCGCGGGGAGGAGATACTGAAGCTTTCTTT
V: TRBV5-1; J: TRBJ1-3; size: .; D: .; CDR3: CASSSEPGASGNTIYF; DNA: TGCGCCAGCAGCTCGGAACCAGGCGCCTCTGGAAACACCATATATTTT
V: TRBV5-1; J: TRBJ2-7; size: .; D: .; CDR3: CASSSGESPYEQYF; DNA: TGCGCCAGCAGCTCGGGAGAGTCTCCCTACGAGCAGTACTTC
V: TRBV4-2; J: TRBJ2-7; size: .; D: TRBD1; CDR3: CASSLQRGTGAYEQYF; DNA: TGTGCCAGCAGCCTCCAAAGGGGGACAGGAGCCTACGAGCAGTACTTC
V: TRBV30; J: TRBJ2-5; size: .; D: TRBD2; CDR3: CAWMPSGRRAQETQYF; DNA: TGTGCCTGGATGCCCTCCGGGAGGCGGGCCCAGGAGACCCAGTACTTC
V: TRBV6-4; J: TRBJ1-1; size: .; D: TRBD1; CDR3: CASSRDRNTSAEAFF; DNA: TGTGCCAGCAGCCGGGACAGGAATACTTCGGCCGAAGCTTTCTTT
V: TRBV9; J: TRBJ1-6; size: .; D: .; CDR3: CASSTSGVSGWSPLHF; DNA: TGTGCCAGCAGCACAAGCGGGGTGTCGGGATGGTCACCCCTCCACTTT
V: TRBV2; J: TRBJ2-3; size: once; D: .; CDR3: CASSLDTDTQYF; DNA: TGTGCCAGCAGCCTGGACACAGATACGCAGTATTTT
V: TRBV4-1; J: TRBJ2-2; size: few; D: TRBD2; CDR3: CASSPRDGGGGELFF; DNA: TGCGCCAGCAGCCCCCGGGACGGGGGGGGCGGGGAGCTGTTTTTT
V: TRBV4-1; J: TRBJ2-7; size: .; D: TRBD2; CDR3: CASSQAGTIYEQYF; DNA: TGCGCCAGCAGCCAGGCGGGGACTATATACGAGCAGTACTTC
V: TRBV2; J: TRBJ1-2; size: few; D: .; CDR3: CASSPGGNNYGYTF; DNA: TGTGCCAGCAGTCCTGGGGGGAATAACTATGGCTACACCTTC